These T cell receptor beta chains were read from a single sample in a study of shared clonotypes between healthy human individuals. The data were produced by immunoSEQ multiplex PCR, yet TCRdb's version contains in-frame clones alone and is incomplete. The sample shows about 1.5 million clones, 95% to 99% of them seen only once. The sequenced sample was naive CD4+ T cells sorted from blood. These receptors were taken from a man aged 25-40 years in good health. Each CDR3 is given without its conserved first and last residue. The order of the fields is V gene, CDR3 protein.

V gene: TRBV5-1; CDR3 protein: ASSLVSGSSYEQY
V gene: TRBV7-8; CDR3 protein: ASSWANGGNPTGELF
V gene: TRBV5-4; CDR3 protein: ASSRIGRGLYEQY
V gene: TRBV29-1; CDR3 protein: SVSFSGTNTEAF
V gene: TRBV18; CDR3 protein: ASSPLGGGSGNTIY
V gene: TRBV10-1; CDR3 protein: ASPEGQSGNTEAF
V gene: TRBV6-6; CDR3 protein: ASSFGQGDNQPQH
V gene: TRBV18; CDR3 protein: ASSRAGTGVSTEAF
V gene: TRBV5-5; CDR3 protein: ASSLWQGVYNEQF
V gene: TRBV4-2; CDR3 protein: ASSQPGLAGEVEQF
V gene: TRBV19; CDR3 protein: ASSTTGAGNQPQH
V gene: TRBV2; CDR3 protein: ASSEVSNNEQF
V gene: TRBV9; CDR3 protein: ASSEIAGGGSYNEQF
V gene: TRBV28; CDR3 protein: ASSLRTGVIVSNQPQH
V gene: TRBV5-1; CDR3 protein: ASKKGDPYNEQF
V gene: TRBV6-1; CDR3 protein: ASSATTAASSYEQY
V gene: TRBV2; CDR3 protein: ASRSYEQY
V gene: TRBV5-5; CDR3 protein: ASSLARVSNYGYT
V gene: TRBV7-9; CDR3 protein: ASTLPGQGANNEQF
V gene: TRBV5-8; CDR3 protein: ASSLARGRAIREQY